This T cell receptor beta chain originates from a study of blood T cells in healthy people across ages. V lost 4 bases and J 11 bases, leaving 14 bases between the germline ends. Germline-derived CDR1 and CDR2 are LNHDA and SQIVND (reference sequence). CDR3 length equals 12 residues. Together with a sample-barcoded 5' primer, a J-beta primer mix was included in a second PCR lasting about 6 to 11 cycles. TCRdb re-called the 5' RACE reads through MiXCR, storing one row per CDR3 protein. This table has fewer than 900,000 distinct CDR3 sequences, around 34% appearing once. V gene TRBV19 combines with J gene TRBJ2-5; D uncertain. The clonotype originates from a man aged 18 to 30 in good health. The source material was blood. CDR3 nucleotide sequence: TGTGCCAGTAGTACCTCTCTTGGTGAGCAGTACTTC. Translated: CASSTSLGEQYF.